The next 16 T cell receptor beta chains were all read from a single sample in a study of blood T cell repertoires in COVID-19. Libraries were prepared by immunoSEQ multiplex PCR; TCRdb keeps only in-frame clonotypes and omits some of them. Of roughly 170,000 clones listed, less than 85% were seen once; the top ten hold 18%. Sequencing was carried out using PBMCs or T cells enriched from blood (not recorded which). The receptors stem from a man between 60 and 70 years old who had recovered from COVID-19.

This clone was recorded only once. The rearrangement joins TRBV5-1 to TRBJ2-7; 12 nucleotides match TRBD2. This CDR3 is 16 amino acids long. Losses at the gene ends were 7 bases for V and 0 bases for J; bases not matched to a gene: 8. The germline CDR1 and CDR2 sequences are SGHRS and YFSETQ. CDR3 nucleotide sequence: TGCGCCAGCGGGTTAGGACTAGCGGGATCCTCCTACGAGCAGTACTTC. This sequence encodes CASGLGLAGSSYEQYF.

J is TRBJ1-4 and V is TRBV7-2, with D possibly TRBD1 on 6 matching bases. The CDR3 has 14 residues. The germline V gene has CDR1 SGHTA and CDR2 FQGNSA. V was cut by 3 bases and J by 4 bases, with 9 bases left in between. The CDR3 sequence is CASSLTGVNEKLFF. DNA of the CDR3: TGTGCCAGCAGCTTGACAGGCGTTAATGAAAAACTGTTTTTT.

The rearrangement joins TRBV11-2 to TRBJ1-4, with D possibly TRBD1 on 5 matching bases. Deletions cut 5 bases from V and 5 bases from J, with 15 bases between. CDR1 is SGHAT and CDR2 is FQNNGV in the germline V gene. The CDR3 contains 15 residues. The CDR3 protein is CASSEPGGFNEKLFF. The DNA of the CDR3 is TGTGCCAGCAGCGAACCTGGGGGGTTCAATGAAAAACTGTTTTTT.

In this sample, this clone turned up a few times. The chain recombines TRBV12-3 or TRBV12-4 with TRBJ2-4, with 7 bases fitting TRBD2. The V segment lost 7 bases and the J segment 8 bases; nucleotides outside the gene matches: 8. The length of the CDR3 is 13 residues. The CDR3 bases are TGTGCCAGCACCACGGGAGGAGTATACATTCAGTACTTC. Translation gives CASTTGGVYIQYF.

The chain has TRBV11-2 and TRBJ1-1, with 7 positions matching TRBD1. Germline V gene sequence: CDR1 SGHAT, CDR2 FQNNGV. With V trimmed by 4 bases and J by 9 bases, 17 bases remained unmatched. The CDR3 has 16 residues. In DNA form, the CDR3 reads TGTGCCAGCAGCTCCAGACAGGGCCCCTTACTAGTACAAGCTTTCTTT. Its protein is CASSSRQGPLLVQAFF. The full variable domain, in which reference TRBV11-2 and TRBJ1-1 provide the parts outside the CDR3, is EAGVAQSPRYKIIEKRQSVAFWCNPISGHATLYWYQQILGQGPKLLIQFQNNGVVDDSQLPKDRFSAERLKGVDSTLKIQPAKLEDSAVYLCASSSRQGPLLVQAFFGQGTRLTVV.

The genes are TRBV18 and TRBJ1-1; 9 bases are a match to TRBD1. The CDR3 has 18 residues. The J segment lost 4 bases and the V segment lost 2 bases, leaving 14 bases of the junction unmatched. Germline values: CDR1 KGHSH, CDR2 LQKENI. CDR3 sequence reads: CASSPFMGQGIWATEAFF. The CDR3 DNA follows: TGTGCCAGCTCACCATTCATGGGACAGGGAATTTGGGCCACTGAAGCTTTCTTT.

This clone showed up just a few times. The V call is TRBV6-5, the J call TRBJ2-7; D is possibly TRBD2 (5 bases). The germline gives CDR1 MNHEY, CDR2 SVGAGI. This CDR3 spans 14 amino acids. V was pared by 7 bases and J by 3 bases, with 16 bases between. CDR3 amino acids: CASKKATTGYEQYF. CDR3 nucleotide sequence: TGTGCCAGCAAAAAGGCGACTACCGGCTACGAGCAGTACTTC.

This chain uses TRBV30 with TRBJ1-1; D is unclear. The CDR3 extends over 11 amino acids. Trimming took 1 base from V and 5 from J, leaving 5 bases between them. CDR1 GTSNPN and CDR2 SVGIG come from the germline V gene (reference sequence). The CDR3 loop is CAWSGQTEAFF. CDR3 nucleotides: TGTGCCTGGAGTGGCCAGACTGAAGCTTTCTTT. The full variable domain, its missing parts supplied by reference TRBV30 and TRBJ1-1, is SQTIHQWPATLVQPVGSPLSLECTVEGTSNPNLYWYRQAAGRGLQLLFYSVGIGQISSEVPQNLSASRPQDRQFILSSKKLLLSDSGFYLCAWSGQTEAFFGQGTRLTVV.

This clone has a count of ten or more. V gene TRBV29-1 combines with J gene TRBJ2-1; possibly TRBD1 for D (6 bases). CDR1 and CDR2 from the germline V gene are SQVTM and ANQGSEA. There are 13 residues in the CDR3. V lost 4 bases, J lost 7 bases, and 14 bases lay in between. The CDR3 here is CSVVRTVRNEQFF. Here the CDR3 DNA reads TGCAGCGTTGTAAGGACAGTCAGGAATGAGCAGTTCTTC.

The chain links TRBV5-1 to TRBJ2-5; 8 bases align to TRBD2. Losses at the gene ends were 0 bases for V and 0 bases for J; bases not matched to a gene: 7. CDR3 length equals 17 residues. Per the germline V gene, CDR1 is SGHRS and CDR2 is YFSETQ. CDR3 region: CASSLGTGGGYQETQYF. In nucleotides, the CDR3 is TGCGCCAGCAGCTTGGGTACGGGGGGGGGCTACCAAGAGACCCAGTACTTC.

The genes are TRBV28 and TRBJ2-7; D is possibly TRBD2 (5 bases). This CDR3 is 13 amino acids long. The V gene lost 3 bases and the J gene lost 2 bases, with 8 bases spanning the gap. Germline CDR1 reads MDHEN; CDR2 reads SYDVKM. The CDR3 spells CASSLGSPYEQYF. The CDR3 DNA is TGTGCCAGCAGTTTGGGGAGTCCCTACGAGCAGTACTTC.

This clone was observed a single time. The chain links TRBV4-1 to TRBJ2-1; D is uncertain. Germline CDR1 and CDR2: MGHRA and YSYEKL. The V and J ends lost 2 bases and 7 bases respectively, with 18 bases between them. The CDR3 loop spans 16 amino acids. CDR3 nucleotide sequence: TGCGCCAGCAGCCAACCGTCCGCTCACAGCCCAAATGAGCAGTTCTTC. Translation gives CASSQPSAHSPNEQFF.

Only one count was recorded for this clone. The chain links TRBV12-3 or TRBV12-4 to TRBJ2-7, with 9 bases matching TRBD2. V gave up 6 bases and J gave up 2 bases; unmatched junction bases: 2. This CDR3 is 13 amino acids long. The CDR3 bases are TGTGCCAGCAGCGTAGCGGGAGCCTACGAGCAGTACTTC. This encodes CASSVAGAYEQYF.

The chain links TRBV9 to TRBJ2-7; TRBD2 matches 7 bases. The CDR3 is 14 amino acids. The germline V gene has CDR1 SGDLS and CDR2 YYNGEE. V dropped 2 bases and J dropped 6; count of bases not matched to a gene: 8. The CDR3 nucleotides read TGTGCCAGCAGCGTCTATGGGGAGGGGATCGAGCAGTACTTC. Amino acids: CASSVYGEGIEQYF.

The chain combines TRBV24-1 with TRBJ2-3, with 13 bases that match TRBD2. CDR3 length equals 16 residues. Trimming at V came to 5 bases and at J to 5 bases, leaving 6 bases not matched to a gene. Germline V lookup: CDR1 KGHDR, CDR2 SFDVKD. CDR3 loop: CATSGGTSGILDTQYF. CDR3 sequence (DNA): TGTGCCACCAGTGGCGGGACTAGCGGGATATTAGATACGCAGTATTTT.

The V call is TRBV5-6, the J call TRBJ2-2, with TRBD2 matching over 14 bases. The CDR3 totals 16 residues. Per germline, CDR1 SGHDT and CDR2 YYEEEE. After removal of 4 bases from V and 4 bases from J, the junction contained 3 bases not matched to a gene. The CDR3 protein is CASSPTSGRGTGELFF. The CDR3 DNA sequence: TGTGCCAGCAGCCCGACTAGCGGGAGGGGCACCGGGGAGCTGTTTTTT.